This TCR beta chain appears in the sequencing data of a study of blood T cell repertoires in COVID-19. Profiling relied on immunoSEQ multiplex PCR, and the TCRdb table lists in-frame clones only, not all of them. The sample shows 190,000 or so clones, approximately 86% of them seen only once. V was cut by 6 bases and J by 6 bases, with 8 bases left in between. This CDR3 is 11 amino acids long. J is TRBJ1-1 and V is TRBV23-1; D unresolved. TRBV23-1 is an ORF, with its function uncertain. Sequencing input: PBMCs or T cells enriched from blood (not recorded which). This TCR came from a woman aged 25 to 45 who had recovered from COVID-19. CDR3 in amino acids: CASRDSAEAFF. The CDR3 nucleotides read TGCGCCAGCAGGGACTCCGCTGAAGCTTTCTTT.